This TCR beta chain was captured in a study of T cells in Graves' hyperthyroidism and ophthalmopathy. Germline CDR1 and CDR2: SGHRS and YFSETQ. The CDR3 has 16 amino acids. V lost 1 base, J lost 1 base, and 13 bases lay in between. RNA transcripts yielded amplified TCR beta CDR3 regions. Initially, a first-round RT-PCR of the TCR CDR3 employed the HTBI primer set. From the multiplex PCR reads, TCRdb called clonotypes with MiXCR, one entry per CDR3 protein. The data hold 300,000 to 400,000 distinct CDR3 sequences, with approximately 15% observed a single time. In this sample, this clonotype turned up many times.

The chain couples TRBV5-1 to TRBJ2-3, with a weak D call TRBD2 (7 bases). Sequencing input: blood. The TCR comes from a woman aged 25 to 45 with Graves' ophthalmopathy. The CDR3 DNA is TGCGCCAGCAGCTTGTGGGGGGGCGCAGGCACAGATACGCAGTATTTT. This encodes CASSLWGGAGTDTQYF.